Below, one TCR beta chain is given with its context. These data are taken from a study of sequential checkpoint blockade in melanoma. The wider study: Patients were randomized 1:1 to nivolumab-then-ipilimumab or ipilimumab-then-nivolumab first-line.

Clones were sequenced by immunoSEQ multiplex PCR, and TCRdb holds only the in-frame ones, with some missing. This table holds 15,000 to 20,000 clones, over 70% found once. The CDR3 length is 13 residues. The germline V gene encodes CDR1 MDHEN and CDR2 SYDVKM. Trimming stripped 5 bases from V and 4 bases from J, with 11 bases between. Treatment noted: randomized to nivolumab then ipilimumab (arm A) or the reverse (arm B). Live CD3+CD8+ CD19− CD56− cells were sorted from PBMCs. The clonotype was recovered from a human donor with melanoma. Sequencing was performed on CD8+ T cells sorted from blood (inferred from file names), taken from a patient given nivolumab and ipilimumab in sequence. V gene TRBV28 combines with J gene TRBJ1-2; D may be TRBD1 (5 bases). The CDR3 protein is CASSRTGSYGYTF. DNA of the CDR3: TGTGCCAGCAGTCGAACAGGCTCCTATGGCTACACCTTC.